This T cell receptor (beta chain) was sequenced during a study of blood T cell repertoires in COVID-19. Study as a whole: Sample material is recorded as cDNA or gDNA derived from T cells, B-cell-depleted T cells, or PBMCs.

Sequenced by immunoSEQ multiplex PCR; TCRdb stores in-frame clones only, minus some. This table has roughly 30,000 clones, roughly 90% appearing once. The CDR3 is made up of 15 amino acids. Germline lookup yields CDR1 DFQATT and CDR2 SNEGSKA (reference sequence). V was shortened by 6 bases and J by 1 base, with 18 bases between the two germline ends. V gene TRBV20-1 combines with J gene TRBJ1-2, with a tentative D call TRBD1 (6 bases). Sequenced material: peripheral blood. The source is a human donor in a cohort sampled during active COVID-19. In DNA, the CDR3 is TGCAGTGCAAGTGAGGAGGACAGCTATAACTATGGCTACACCTTC. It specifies CSASEEDSYNYGYTF.